This T cell receptor beta chain is from a study of T cells expressing NK-cell markers. TCRdb re-called the 5' RACE reads and shows each CDR3 protein once, DNA omitted. Its clone listing holds some 390,000 distinct CDR3 sequences. Per germline, CDR1 SNHLY and CDR2 FYNNEI. CDR3 size: 17 residues. Sequenced material: blood T cells: a sorted CD56 or NKG2C T cell subset, CD4+ or CD8+ T cells, or bulk PBMC T cells (not recorded which). The rearrangement links TRBV2 to TRBJ2-1; lacking DNA, the TRBD2 call made by TCRdb goes unchecked. This sequence originates from a woman aged 50 to 60 in good health. The CDR3 reads CASRFTMREGRNNEQFF.